This T cell receptor (beta chain) was obtained from a study of vaccination and CD4 T cells after COVID-19. Across the study: Blood was drawn a median about 75 days post second dose, range 14 to 241. General study points: The great majority, 304 of 307 vaccine-specific clones, proved spike mono-reactive in convalescent patients. Early post-infection timepoints were not included, and relatively few convalescent patients were studied.

The trim removed 3 bases at V and 7 bases at J, leaving 8 bases unmatched. Germline-derived CDR1 and CDR2 are SGHTA and FQGTGA. CDR3 length equals 15 residues. In its sample, this clonotype was seen a few times. The antigen is undetermined. Described treatment: roughly 11-day PBMC culture with coronavirus spike peptide pools or control peptides (ViraFEST assay). With the Oncomine TCR Beta short-read assay, DNA from cultured CD4+ T cells was sequenced. MiXCR, applied by TCRdb to the PCR reads, yields one record per CDR3 protein. The table shows some 4,000 distinct CDR3 sequences, with around 24% occurring only once.

Sequencing was done on a sample of CD4+ T cells from blood, cultured in vitro. The chain couples TRBV7-3 to TRBJ2-3, with TRBD2 matching 9 bases. This clonotype originated in a human donor who had recovered from COVID-19. This CDR3 reads CASSFGGGAGNTQYF. The DNA for the CDR3 is TGTGCCAGCAGCTTCGGCGGGGGGGCCGGAAATACGCAGTATTTT.